This is a list of T cell receptor beta chains from one sample in a study of T-cell memory formation after mild COVID-19. TCRdb recomputed calls from the 5' RACE reads with MiXCR, one row per CDR3 protein. The sample has about 140,000 distinct CDR3 sequences, over 15% seen once. The sequenced material came from PBMCs or a T cell subset sorted from them (not recorded which). Receptor source: an adult woman who had mild COVID-19 (a few samples of this study predate the infection). Cell type and time point are not known. Both conserved end residues are part of each CDR3. Fields, in order: V gene, clone size, CDR3 protein. Part of the rows lack a size; the others show once, few, many or a class for expanded clones.

TRBV7-2	NA	CASSLASVQGGSPLHF
TRBV25-1	few	CASSEGRASGRLDF
TRBV4-3	few	CASSQDLIAGNEQFF
TRBV11-2	few	CASSLGSFNQPQHF
TRBV9	NA	CASSRIIGSAYGYTF
TRBV12-3/TRBV12-4	few	CASSLGQARETQYF
TRBV12-3/TRBV12-4	NA	CASSYSSGANVLTF
TRBV18	NA	CASSMGRGEAFF
TRBV4-3	NA	CASSQDLGTANTGELFF
TRBV4-2	many	CASSRGTSGLTDTQYF
TRBV3-1	few	CASSFGSSNQPQHF
TRBV20-1	once	CSAGLADLGDEQFF
TRBV20-1	few	CSARDRSGPYEQYF
TRBV5-1	many	CASSLAYTGELFF
TRBV4-3	many	CASSPEAAAYEQFF
TRBV20-1	few	CSANPKGRQETQYF
TRBV7-3	few	CASSRAGTGGNEQFF
TRBV9	few	CASSPGGQGGNTIYF
TRBV9	NA	CASSVVFSADTQYF
TRBV20-1	NA	CSATTGWETQYF
TRBV12-3/TRBV12-4	few	CASSLNRGEKLFF
TRBV4-2	many	CASSHLGGGGYGYTF
TRBV20-1	few	CSARDRKGYSGNTIYF
TRBV20-1	few	CSARVGASTGDYNSPLHF
TRBV15	NA	CATTAYSNQPQHF
TRBV5-4	NA	CASSLDPTLANSPLHF
TRBV7-2	few	CASSWTSGMGTDTQYF
TRBV5-1	few	CACRKTGTNTGELFF
TRBV7-2	once	CASSLWGLYEQYF
TRBV5-1	few	CASSAVGGREGEQFF
TRBV5-1	NA	CASSLGTGTGGNGYTF
TRBV9	few	CASSVSPGHSAEAFF
TRBV16	few	CASSLSGVTEAFF
TRBV6-5	NA	CASSYDGRGNTIYF
TRBV18	once	CASSPGVEAFF
TRBV5-5	few	CAIPWGRQTTTNEKLFF
TRBV24-1	NA	CREGTNEKLFF
TRBV11-3	few	CASRRTVSYEQYF
TRBV5-1	NA	CASSRGDTDTQYF
TRBV5-4	NA	CASRREALGYEQYF
TRBV29-1	NA	CSVETGPGWNPEQYF
TRBV7-3	few	CASSKDRGRNEQFF
TRBV12-3/TRBV12-4	few	CASGAGRGPYEQYF
TRBV4-1	NA	CASSRGQGFTEAFF
TRBV7-2	NA	CASSLWAGGGTGELFF
TRBV3-1	few	CASSQAAGGRVEQYF
TRBV2	few	CASSFRYLGEQTQYF
TRBV5-1	NA	CASSSAGETQYF
TRBV5-1	NA	CASTPLGTDNTDTQYF
TRBV10-3	few	CAISERQHRNTEAFF
TRBV7-9	few	CASSSPKNLSSGANVLTF
TRBV4-3	NA	CASSPTDASGRRETQYF
TRBV6-2/TRBV6-3	NA	CATTRTSRSTGELFF
TRBV15	once	CATSRDADYEQYF
TRBV6-5	NA	CASSLNGGAIYGYTF
TRBV12-5	few	CASQLDRGEQYF